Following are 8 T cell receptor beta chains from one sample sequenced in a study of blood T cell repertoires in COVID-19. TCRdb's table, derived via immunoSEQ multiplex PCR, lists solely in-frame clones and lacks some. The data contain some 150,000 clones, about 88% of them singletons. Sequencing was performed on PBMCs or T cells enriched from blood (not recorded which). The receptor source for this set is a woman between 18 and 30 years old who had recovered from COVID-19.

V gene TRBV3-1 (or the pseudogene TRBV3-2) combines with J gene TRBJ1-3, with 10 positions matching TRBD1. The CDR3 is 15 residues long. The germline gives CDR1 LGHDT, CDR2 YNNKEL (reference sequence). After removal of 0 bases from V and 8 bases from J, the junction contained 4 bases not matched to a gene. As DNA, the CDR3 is TGTGCCAGCAGCCAAGATGGGACAGGGGCGGACACCATATATTTT. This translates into CASSQDGTGADTIYF.

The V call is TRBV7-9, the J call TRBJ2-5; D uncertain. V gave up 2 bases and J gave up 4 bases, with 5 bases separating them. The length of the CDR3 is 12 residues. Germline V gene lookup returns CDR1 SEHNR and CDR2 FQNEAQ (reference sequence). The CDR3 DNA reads TGTGCCAGCAGCTTATTAATAGAGACCCAGTACTTC. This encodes CASSLLIETQYF. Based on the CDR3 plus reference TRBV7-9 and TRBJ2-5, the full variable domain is DTGVSQNPRHKITKRGQNVTFRCDPISEHNRLYWYRQTLGQGPEFLTYFQNEAQLEKSRLLSDRFSAERPKGSFSTLEIQRTEQGDSAMYLCASSLLIETQYFGPGTRLLVL.

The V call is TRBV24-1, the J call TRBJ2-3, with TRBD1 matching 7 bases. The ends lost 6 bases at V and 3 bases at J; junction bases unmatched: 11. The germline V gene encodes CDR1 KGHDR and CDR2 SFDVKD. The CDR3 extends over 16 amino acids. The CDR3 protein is CATSTPDRASTDTQYF. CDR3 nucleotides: TGTGCCACCAGTACCCCAGACAGGGCTAGTACAGATACGCAGTATTTT.

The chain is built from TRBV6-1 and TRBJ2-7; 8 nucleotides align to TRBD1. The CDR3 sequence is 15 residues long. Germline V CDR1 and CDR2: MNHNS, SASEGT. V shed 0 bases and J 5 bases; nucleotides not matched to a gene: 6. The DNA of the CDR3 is TGTGCCAGCAGTGAAGCCTCGACAGGGGTGGACGAGCAGTACTTC. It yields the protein CASSEASTGVDEQYF.

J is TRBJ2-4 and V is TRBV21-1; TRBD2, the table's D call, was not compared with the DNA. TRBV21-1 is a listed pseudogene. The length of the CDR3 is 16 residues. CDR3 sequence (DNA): TGTGCCAGCAGCAAAGAGTGGTGGTTAACTTCGGGCATTCAGTACTTC. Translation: CASSKEWWLTSGIQYF.

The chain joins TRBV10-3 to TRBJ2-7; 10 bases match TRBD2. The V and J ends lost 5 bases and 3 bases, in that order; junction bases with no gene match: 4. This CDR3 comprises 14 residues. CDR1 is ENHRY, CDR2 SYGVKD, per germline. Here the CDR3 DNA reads TGTGCCATCAGTACTAGCGGGACCCGCTACGAGCAGTACTTC. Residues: CAISTSGTRYEQYF.

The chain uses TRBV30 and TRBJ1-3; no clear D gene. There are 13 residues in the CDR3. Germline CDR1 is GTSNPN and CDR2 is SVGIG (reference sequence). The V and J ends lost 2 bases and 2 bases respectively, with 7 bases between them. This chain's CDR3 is CAWSQTAGNTIYF. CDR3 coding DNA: TGTGCCTGGAGTCAAACTGCTGGAAACACCATATATTTT.

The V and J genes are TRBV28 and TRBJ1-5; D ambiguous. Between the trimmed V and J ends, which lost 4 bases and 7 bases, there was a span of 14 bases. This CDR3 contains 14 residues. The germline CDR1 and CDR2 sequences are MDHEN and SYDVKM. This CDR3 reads CASSSRRGGQPQHF. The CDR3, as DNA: TGTGCCAGCAGTTCCCGCCGGGGAGGACAGCCCCAGCATTTT. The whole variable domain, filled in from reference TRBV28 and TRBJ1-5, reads DVKVTQSSRYLVKRTGEKVFLECVQDMDHENMFWYRQDPGLGLRLIYFSYDVKMKEKGDIPEGYSVSREKKERFSLILESASTNQTSMYLCASSSRRGGQPQHFGDGTRLSIL.